The source of this T cell receptor beta chain is a study of early T cells in non-severe SARS-CoV-2 infection. MiXCR was run by TCRdb on the 5' RACE reads, yielding one entry per CDR3 protein. The sample lists about 39,000 distinct CDR3 sequences; 4% were seen once. This clonotype was seen more than once but under ten times. The material sequenced was whole blood. This clonotype originated in an adult who was a healthcare worker with PCR-confirmed SARS-CoV-2 infection or an uninfected control (not recorded which).

DNA for the CDR3: TGTGCCAGCAGTGGAGGACAGGGATTGAAGGGTGAAAAACTGTTTTTT. This encodes CASSGGQGLKGEKLFF. The chain combines TRBV2 with TRBJ1-4; 8 bases match TRBD1. The CDR3 loop spans 16 amino acids. V trimming: 4 bases; J trimming: 7 bases; junction bases outside the gene matches: 11. Germline CDR1 and CDR2: SNHLY and FYNNEI.